Listed below are T cell receptor beta chains from one sample, sequenced in a study of monozygotic twins with inflammatory bowel disease. From the 5' RACE reads, TCRdb lists one entry per CDR3 protein and no DNA. This table holds approximately 140,000 distinct CDR3 sequences. Sequencing was carried out using blood. The receptors here all came from a human donor with ulcerative colitis or Crohn's disease, or a healthy co-twin of an affected twin (not recorded which). The CDR3 runs from the conserved cysteine through the conserved F or W.

TRBJ1-4,TRBV20-1,CSAWRGLGETNEKLFF
TRBJ2-1,TRBV5-5,CASSTGTSGYNEQFF
TRBJ1-4,TRBV4-1,CASSQESTRTNEKLFF
TRBJ1-1,TRBV7-9,CASSLGSTTGAFF
TRBJ2-1,TRBV27,CASSFAGTGINEQFF
TRBJ1-5,TRBV4-1,CASSETSGVFGNQPQHF
TRBJ2-1,TRBV6-5,CASRSPGDSLEFF
TRBJ1-1,TRBV6-6,CASSPGQGAEAFF
TRBJ2-5,TRBV5-1,CASSPQTGTVETQYF
TRBJ2-3,TRBV20-1,CSARGGTTNTDTQYF
TRBJ2-2,TRBV4-3,CASSQAYTNTGELFF
TRBJ2-7,TRBV12-3/TRBV12-4,CASSLVGQNRVEYF
TRBJ2-5,TRBV29-1,CSAQRQSTETQYF
TRBJ1-5,TRBV29-1,CSVEAGGGQPQHF
TRBJ2-7,TRBV2,CASRGPRTTRAYEQYF
TRBJ2-1,TRBV7-3,CASSSKERGGLNEQFF
TRBJ1-5,TRBV28,CASRQATGGRQPQHF
TRBJ2-2,TRBV7-3,CASSFLGGSANTGELFF
TRBJ1-1,TRBV18,CASSPIQNTEAFF
TRBJ1-1,TRBV25-1,CASSDHGTGATEAFF
TRBJ2-5,TRBV4-3,CASSQGLTVETQYF
TRBJ2-3,TRBV12-3/TRBV12-4,CASTMTGRGTDTQYF
TRBJ1-4,TRBV20-1,CSATNRGLGEKLFF
TRBJ2-1,TRBV2,CASITGISYNEQFF
TRBJ1-3,TRBV4-1,CASSQVTQVNSGNTIYF
TRBJ1-2,TRBV5-5,CATGARSYGYTF
TRBJ2-1,TRBV7-2,CASSLKAGTANEQFF
TRBJ1-2,TRBV7-9,CASSTRTDGYTF
TRBJ2-3,TRBV20-1,CSARDQTAPSTDTQYF